Below are 24 T cell receptor beta chains sequenced from a single sample in a study of blood T cell repertoires in COVID-19. Method: immunoSEQ multiplex PCR; TCRdb's copy keeps in-frame clones and lacks some. This repertoire shows 140,000 to 150,000 clones, roughly 80% found once; its top ten account for about 40%. Sequencing was carried out using peripheral blood. These receptors all stem from a human donor in a cohort sampled during active COVID-19.

This clone appeared a single time. This chain uses TRBV2 with TRBJ2-7, with 8 nucleotides matching TRBD1. The germline V gene encodes CDR1 SNHLY and CDR2 FYNNEI. The CDR3 sequence is 15 residues long. The junction had 5 bases not matched to a gene; V was cut back by 3 bases and J by 1 base. The CDR3 region is CASSDFDRGSYEQYF. Written as DNA, the CDR3 is TGTGCCAGCAGTGATTTTGACAGGGGTTCCTACGAGCAGTACTTC. Filled out from reference TRBV2 and TRBJ2-7, the complete variable domain reads EPEVTQTPSHQVTQMGQEVILRCVPISNHLYFYWYRQILGQKVEFLVSFYNNEISEKSEIFDDQFSVERPDGSNFTLKIRSTKLEDSAMYFCASSDFDRGSYEQYFGPGTRLTVT.

The chain carries TRBV7-2 and TRBJ2-3; a weak D match, TRBD1 (5 bases). This CDR3 is 17 amino acids long. Deletions cut 1 base from V and 2 bases from J, with 16 bases between. The germline CDR1 and CDR2 sequences are SGHTA and FQGNSA. CDR3 residues: CASSLGFADRATDTQYF. CDR3 in DNA: TGTGCCAGCAGCTTAGGTTTCGCCGACAGAGCCACAGATACGCAGTATTTT.

The J gene is TRBJ2-3, the V gene TRBV7-2; D is ambiguous. The germline V gene encodes CDR1 SGHTA and CDR2 FQGNSA. The V end was cut by 2 bases, the J end by 5 bases, with 11 bases between. CDR3 length: 14 amino acids. The CDR3 DNA reads TGTGCCAGCAGCTTAAAACCCTTCGGAGATACGCAGTATTTT. This translates into CASSLKPFGDTQYF.

This clone was seen a handful of times. This chain uses TRBV10-1 with TRBJ1-1; no reliable D call. Trimming cost V 2 bases and J 6 bases, with 7 bases left between them. CDR1 and CDR2 from the germline V gene are WNHNN and SYGVQD (reference sequence). This CDR3 contains 12 residues. The CDR3 loop reads CASSEGSSEAFF. The CDR3 nucleotides are TGCGCCAGCAGTGAGGGTAGCTCTGAAGCTTTCTTT.

The rearrangement links TRBV5-1 to TRBJ2-5; D possibly corresponds to TRBD1 (6 bases). V dropped 4 bases and J dropped 5 bases, with 18 bases sitting between them. This CDR3 has 15 residues. CDR1 SGHRS and CDR2 YFSETQ come from the germline V gene. CDR3 coding DNA: TGCGCCAGCAGCCCCGCACTTCCTGGACAGGAGACCCAGTACTTC. It encodes CASSPALPGQETQYF.

The chain employs TRBV5-1 and TRBJ2-2; 9 bases align to TRBD1. Per germline, CDR1 SGHRS and CDR2 YFSETQ. The V segment lost 4 bases and the J segment 3 bases; nucleotides outside the gene matches: 4. The CDR3 consists of 15 residues. Here the CDR3 reads CASSLRTGDTGELFF. The CDR3 DNA follows: TGCGCCAGCAGCCTGCGGACAGGGGACACCGGGGAGCTGTTTTTT.

The genes are TRBV25-1 and TRBJ1-2; 11 nucleotides agree with TRBD1. The trim removed 2 bases at V and 4 bases at J, leaving 12 bases unmatched. CDR1 is MGHDK, CDR2 SYGVNS, per germline. The CDR3 is 18 amino acids. As DNA, the CDR3 is TGTGCCAGCAGTGAAACTCCGGGACAGGGGGTAGCAGGCTATGGCTACACCTTC. Translating it yields CASSETPGQGVAGYGYTF.

V usage is TRBV4-1 and J usage is TRBJ1-2; TRBD1 might be the D (5 bases). The V end lost 4 bases, the J end lost 5 bases, and 17 bases lay between the germline ends. This CDR3 is 15 amino acids long. CDR1 and CDR2 (germline): MGHRA, YSYEKL. CDR3 amino acids: CASSPAHAGYYGYTF. In nucleotides, the CDR3 is TGCGCCAGCAGCCCGGCCCATGCAGGGTATTATGGCTACACCTTC.

This rearrangement joins TRBV12-3 or TRBV12-4 to TRBJ1-1, with 7 positions matching TRBD1. The CDR3 has 13 residues. After removal of 6 bases from V and 6 bases from J, the junction contained 7 bases not matched to a gene. CDR3 nucleotide sequence: TGTGCCAGCAGCAGACAGGGTGGGTCTGAAGCTTTCTTT. It yields the protein CASSRQGGSEAFF.

This clone was seen only a few times. The chain uses TRBV4-1 and TRBJ1-1, with D maybe TRBD1 (6 bases). The germline V gene encodes CDR1 MGHRA and CDR2 YSYEKL. V lost 1 base to trimming and J lost 4 bases, with 13 bases between them. The CDR3 loop spans 15 amino acids. CDR3 in DNA: TGCGCCAGCAGCCAAGCCGGAGGGGGGGGCACTGAAGCTTTCTTT. Translated, it gives CASSQAGGGGTEAFF.

J is TRBJ2-3 and V is TRBV6-2 or TRBV6-3, with D perhaps TRBD1 (5 bases). Trimming shortened V by 6 bases and J by 6 bases, and 13 bases separated the two germline ends. From germline, CDR1 is MNHEY and CDR2 SVGEGT. There are 13 residues in the CDR3. For the CDR3, the DNA is TGTGCCAGCAGCCCCAGGGTACGGGATACGCAGTATTTT. Translating gives CASSPRVRDTQYF.

CDR3 bases: TGTGCCAGCAGCGTAGTCGGACATGACACAGATACGCAGTATTTT. Translated, it gives CASSVVGHDTDTQYF. The chain combines TRBV9 with TRBJ2-3, with D possibly being TRBD1 (5 bases). The CDR3 is 15 amino acids. Germline CDR1 SGDLS, CDR2 YYNGEE. V lost 0 bases and J lost 2, with 10 bases in between.

The gene calls are TRBV29-1 and TRBJ1-1; perhaps TRBD1 as D (5 bases). Germline CDR1 reads SQVTM; CDR2 reads ANQGSEA. V dropped 6 bases and J dropped 1 base, with 15 bases sitting between them. This CDR3 is built from 14 residues. CDR3 residues: CSVRRGFGNTEAFF. The CDR3 nucleotides read TGCAGCGTCCGGCGGGGGTTCGGGAACACTGAAGCTTTCTTT.

The chain couples TRBV7-8 to TRBJ1-6, with D perhaps TRBD1 (6 bases). Germline lookup yields CDR1 SGHVS and CDR2 FQNEAQ. This CDR3 is 15 amino acids long. V lost 3 bases to trimming and J lost 7 bases, with 13 bases between them. The DNA for the CDR3 is TGTGCCAGCAGCTTCGGAGGACAGCCAAATTCACCCCTCCACTTT. Its translation: CASSFGGQPNSPLHF.

This chain connects TRBV19 to TRBJ1-2; D possibly corresponds to TRBD1 (5 bases). The CDR3 covers 15 residues. Germline V gives CDR1 LNHDA, CDR2 SQIVND (reference sequence). The V gene lost 3 bases and the J gene lost 7 bases, with 18 bases spanning the gap. The CDR3 sequence: CASSIEGHPLSGYTF. In DNA, the CDR3 is TGTGCCAGTAGTATTGAAGGACACCCTTTATCTGGCTACACCTTC.

This chain joins TRBV6-4 and TRBJ2-1, with D tentatively TRBD1 (6 bases). CDR1 is MRHNA, CDR2 SNTAGT, per germline. The CDR3 covers 15 residues. Trimming shortened V by 5 bases and J by 0 bases, and 11 bases separated the two germline ends. The CDR3 spells CASSTTGTSYNEQFF. The CDR3 DNA sequence: TGTGCCAGCAGTACCACAGGGACCTCCTACAATGAGCAGTTCTTC.

The chain combines TRBV7-9 with TRBJ1-1, with unresolved D. The CDR3 length is 13 residues. Trimming stripped 5 bases from V and 0 bases from J, with 7 bases between. Germline V CDR1 and CDR2: SEHNR, FQNEAQ (reference sequence). For the CDR3, the DNA is TGTGCCAGCAGCCTAATCATGAACACTGAAGCTTTCTTT. Its translation is CASSLIMNTEAFF.

J is TRBJ1-2 and V is TRBV5-8; D gene uncertain. Germline V gene data show CDR1 as SGHTS and CDR2 as YDEGEE. V was cut by 1 base and J by 6 bases, with 16 bases left in between. The CDR3 sequence is 15 residues long. CDR3 region: CASSLPGFELDGYTF. CDR3 nucleotide sequence: TGTGCCAGCAGCTTGCCGGGGTTTGAGCTAGATGGCTACACCTTC.

The chain combines TRBV9 with TRBJ1-2; 8 bases fit TRBD1. The CDR3 spans 17 residues. Per the germline V gene, CDR1 is SGDLS and CDR2 is YYNGEE. The J segment lost 8 bases and the V segment lost 4 bases, leaving 19 bases of the junction unmatched. This CDR3 reads CASSTKPEQGGWGGYTF. CDR3 nucleotide sequence: TGTGCCAGCAGCACAAAGCCGGAACAGGGGGGTTGGGGCGGCTACACCTTC.

The V call is TRBV5-4, the J call TRBJ2-1; D perhaps matches TRBD2 (6 bases). CDR3 length: 15 residues. Germline values: CDR1 SGHNT, CDR2 YYREEE (reference sequence). V dropped 3 bases and J dropped 9 bases, with 19 bases sitting between them. The CDR3 spells CASSSPSGPGGEQFF. The CDR3, as DNA: TGTGCCAGCAGCTCGCCCTCGGGACCCGGGGGTGAGCAGTTCTTC.

The V call is TRBV10-3, the J call TRBJ1-1, with D perhaps TRBD1 (5 bases). V was trimmed by 8 bases and J by 4 bases, leaving 8 bases between them. The CDR3 consists of 11 residues. Per the germline V gene, CDR1 is ENHRY and CDR2 is SYGVKD. In nucleotides, the CDR3 is TGTGCCATCCAGGGCGGCACTGAAGCTTTCTTT. Encoded protein: CAIQGGTEAFF.

The J gene is TRBJ1-1, the V gene TRBV6-2 or TRBV6-3; D is uncertain. Germline CDR1 and CDR2: MNHEY and SVGEGT. V shed 4 bases and J shed 3 bases, with 21 bases lying between them. CDR3 length equals 17 residues. Here the CDR3 reads CASSSDWPRDTDTEAFF. The CDR3 DNA is TGTGCCAGCAGTTCGGATTGGCCCCGGGATACAGACACTGAAGCTTTCTTT.

The J gene is TRBJ2-4, the V gene TRBV9, with D perhaps TRBD1 (6 bases). CDR1 SGDLS and CDR2 YYNGEE come from the germline V gene. The length of the CDR3 is 17 residues. Trimming removed 0 bases from V and 0 bases from J, with 13 bases in between. In DNA, the CDR3 is TGTGCCAGCAGCGTAGAGGGGGATTGGATAGCCAAAAACATTCAGTACTTC. It yields the protein CASSVEGDWIAKNIQYF. The entire variable domain, with the rest obtained from reference TRBV9 and TRBJ2-4, is as follows: DSGVTQTPKHLITATGQRVTLRCSPRSGDLSVYWYQQSLDQGLQFLIQYYNGEERAKGNILERFSAQQFPDLHSELNLSSLELGDSALYFCASSVEGDWIAKNIQYFGAGTRLSVL.

This chain uses TRBV2 with TRBJ1-2; 8 positions agree with TRBD1. This CDR3 region has 13 residues. The trim removed 0 bases at V and 7 bases at J, leaving 1 base unmatched. Germline CDR1 SNHLY, CDR2 FYNNEI. The CDR3 DNA follows: TGTGCCAGCAGTGAAGCCGGGACAGGTGGCTACACCTTC. It translates to CASSEAGTGGYTF.